The following is a T cell receptor beta chain sequence with its context. The CDR3 has 14 amino acids. Germline CDR1 MNHNS, CDR2 SASEGT. These data originate in a study of shared T cell receptors in the human thymus. Sequencing was performed with immunoSEQ multiplex PCR; in TCRdb, only in-frame clones are kept and a portion is missing. The table has hundreds of thousands of clones, roughly 86% seen once. This same sample was also taken into another study, of human thymus T cells.

Sequenced: thymocytes. The rearrangement joins TRBV6-1 to TRBJ1-5, with 9 bases matching TRBD1. The sequence derives from a boy younger than two with a congenital heart defect. The CDR3 sequence is CATIPGQGLQPQHF. CDR3 DNA: TGTGCGACGATACCGGGACAGGGTCTTCAGCCCCAGCATTTT.